The 10 T cell receptor beta chains given below trace back to one sample, sequenced in a study of blood T cells in healthy people across ages. A sample-barcoded 5' primer and a J-beta primer mix were used in a second PCR of roughly 7 to 12 cycles. TCRdb used MiXCR to reprocess the 5' RACE reads, holding one entry per CDR3 protein. The sample includes about 680,000 distinct CDR3 sequences, around 45% of them seen just once. Material: blood. The origin of the receptors is an older woman in good health.

The chain recombines TRBV25-1 with TRBJ2-7; D not resolved. CDR3 length: 12 residues. Trimming shortened V by 7 bases and J by 5 bases, and 12 bases separated the two germline ends. The V gene's germline CDR1 is MGHDK and CDR2 SYGVNS. Written as DNA, the CDR3 is TGTGCCAGCATGAGGTATCAGGACGAGCAGTACTTC. Protein product: CASMRYQDEQYF.

This clonotype was found once. V gene TRBV7-6 combines with J gene TRBJ2-3; D not certain. CDR3 length: 13 amino acids. V was clipped by 6 bases and J by 3 bases, with 10 bases between them. CDR1 SGHVS and CDR2 FNYEAQ come from the germline V gene. In DNA form, the CDR3 reads TGTGCCAGCAGTAACGACCGGACAGATACGCAGTATTTT. Amino acid sequence: CASSNDRTDTQYF. Complete variable domain (other parts from reference TRBV7-6 and TRBJ2-3): GAGVSQSPRYKVTKRGQDVALRCDPISGHVSLYWYRQALGQGPEFLTYFNYEAQQDKSGLPNDRFSAERPEGSISTLTIQRTEQRDSAMYRCASSNDRTDTQYFGPGTRLTVL.

J is TRBJ2-1 and V is TRBV29-1; D remains ambiguous. This CDR3 comprises 13 residues. Looked up from germline, CDR1 is SQVTM and CDR2 is ANQGSEA. Trimming took 8 bases from V and 2 from J, leaving 13 bases between them. In nucleotides, the CDR3 is TGCAGCCTTACTGGGTCAACCTACAATGAGCAGTTCTTC. Protein sequence: CSLTGSTYNEQFF.

This clonotype was seen only once. One end of the junction is discordant with germline, which a read error may explain. The V call is TRBV6-1, the J call TRBJ2-5, with 7 bases matching TRBD2. There are 16 residues in the CDR3. Germline-derived CDR1 and CDR2 are MNHNS and SASEGT. The CDR3 nucleotides are TGTGCCAGTAGTGAGGCGGGGATAGGCGGGAGACAGACCCAGTACTTC. Protein product: CASSEAGIGGRQTQYF.

V gene TRBV4-1 combines with J gene TRBJ1-2; D may be TRBD1 (5 bases). V was shortened by 1 base and J by 8 bases, with 11 bases between the two germline ends. CDR1 is MGHRA and CDR2 is YSYEKL in the germline V gene. The CDR3 totals 13 residues. CDR3 region: CASSQVGVFGYTF. The CDR3 DNA is TGCGCCAGCAGCCAAGTGGGGGTGTTCGGCTACACCTTC.

The genes are TRBV7-8 and TRBJ2-3; no definite D call. Germline V lookup: CDR1 SGHVS, CDR2 FQNEAQ. The CDR3 covers 16 residues. V was shortened by 1 base and J by 1 base, with 12 bases between the two germline ends. This CDR3 reads CASSLDREQGTDTQYF. The CDR3, as DNA: TGTGCCAGCAGCTTAGATCGCGAGCAGGGCACAGATACGCAGTATTTT.

In the case of this clonotype: Relative to the germline gene, one junction end is altered; a read error may explain this. The chain is built from TRBV5-1 and TRBJ2-1; 8 positions match TRBD1. The CDR3 runs to 13 residues. Germline-derived CDR1 and CDR2 are SGHRS and YFSETQ. The CDR3: CTSSVGQGNEQFF. The DNA of the CDR3 is TGCACCAGCAGCGTTGGACAGGGAAATGAGCAGTTCTTC.

The chain recombines TRBV20-1 with TRBJ2-1; weak D call: TRBD2 (5 bases). Germline V gene lookup returns CDR1 DFQATT and CDR2 SNEGSKA (reference sequence). V was trimmed by 1 base and J by 7 bases, leaving 8 bases between them. The CDR3 has 12 amino acids. CDR3 region: CSARGETNEQFF. CDR3 coding DNA: TGCAGTGCTAGAGGGGAGACGAATGAGCAGTTCTTC.

The CDR3 region is CASSPVRGGTDTQYF. The CDR3 DNA follows: TGTGCCAGCAGCCCCGTGCGGGGCGGCACAGATACGCAGTATTTT. The genes are TRBV11-2 and TRBJ2-3; tentative D call: TRBD2 (6 bases). This CDR3 has 15 amino acids. The germline V and J ends were trimmed by 5 bases and 1 base, with 13 bases remaining between them. Germline V gene data show CDR1 as SGHAT and CDR2 as FQNNGV.

This chain links TRBV14 with TRBJ1-2, with D tentatively TRBD1 (5 bases). Trimming took 4 bases from V and 2 from J, leaving 20 bases between them. The CDR3 runs 17 residues. CDR1 is SGHDN, CDR2 FVKESK, per germline. CDR3 residues: CASSPQFGLGVNYGYTF. In DNA, the CDR3 is TGTGCCAGCAGCCCGCAATTCGGTCTAGGGGTGAACTATGGCTACACCTTC.